This passage covers 16 T cell receptor beta chains from one sample sequenced in a study of control samples from healthy donors and cancer patients. Only in-frame clones appear in the TCRdb table, and some are missing; sequencing was by immunoSEQ multiplex PCR. The repertoire consists of 90,000 to 110,000 clones, with 75% to 95% occurring once and the leading ten covering about 4.2%. Sequenced sample: blood. These TCRs come from a human donor in good health. The donor label of this sample is uncertain.

This clone appeared a single time. This chain links TRBV4-3 with TRBJ2-3, with 11 nucleotides matching TRBD2. Trimming at V came to 0 bases and at J to 11 bases, leaving 10 bases not matched to a gene. This CDR3 contains 16 residues. The V gene's germline CDR1 is LGHNA and CDR2 YSLEER. The CDR3 coding sequence is TGCGCCAGCAGCCAAGACCGTAGCGGGGGGGCCAATAGGCAGTATTTT. Translation gives CASSQDRSGGANRQYF.

The J gene is TRBJ2-3, the V gene TRBV6-5; 8 nucleotides align to TRBD1. V lost 6 bases, J lost 0 bases, and 2 bases stayed unmatched. The CDR3 length is 14 residues. From germline, CDR1 is MNHEY and CDR2 SVGAGI. The CDR3 coding sequence is TGTGCCAGCAGCGGACAGGGTAGCACAGATACGCAGTATTTT. This translates into CASSGQGSTDTQYF.

V gene TRBV30 combines with J gene TRBJ2-2; TRBD1 matches at 8 bases. V shed 0 bases, J shed 7 bases, and the junction held 4 bases outside the gene matches. The CDR3 is made up of 14 amino acids. Germline V gene sequence: CDR1 GTSNPN, CDR2 SVGIG (reference sequence). CDR3 protein: CAWSVTGAVGELFF. The CDR3 coding sequence is TGTGCCTGGAGTGTGACAGGGGCAGTCGGGGAGCTGTTTTTT.

The chain couples TRBV5-1 to TRBJ2-7, with TRBD2 as a possible D gene (5 bases). In germline, CDR1 is SGHRS, CDR2 YFSETQ. The CDR3 length is 14 residues. Trimming took off 4 bases at V and 3 bases at J, with 14 bases between the two ends. The CDR3, as DNA: TGCGCCAGCAGCCCGACCCCCGAGGGCTACGAGCAGTACTTC. It yields the protein CASSPTPEGYEQYF.

The genes are TRBV30 and TRBJ1-4; no firm D call. Germline assignment: CDR1 GTSNPN and CDR2 SVGIG (reference sequence). This CDR3 region has 12 residues. The V gene lost 4 bases and the J gene lost 7 bases, with 10 bases spanning the gap. CDR3 sequence: CAWKPVGEKLFF. The CDR3 DNA reads TGTGCCTGGAAGCCAGTGGGTGAAAAACTGTTTTTT.

This chain connects TRBV25-1 to TRBJ1-6; tentatively, D is TRBD1 (6 bases). This CDR3 contains 14 residues. From germline, CDR1 is MGHDK and CDR2 SYGVNS. V lost 1 base to trimming and J lost 8 bases, with 9 bases between them. CDR3 coding DNA: TGTGCCAGCAGTGAATGGGACAACGATTCACCCCTCCACTTT. This translates into CASSEWDNDSPLHF.

This chain uses TRBV30 with TRBJ1-5; 9 bases map to TRBD1. Germline V gives CDR1 GTSNPN, CDR2 SVGIG (reference sequence). This CDR3 contains 14 residues. Germline trimming cut 3 bases from V and 7 bases from J; bases unmatched to any gene: 7. The CDR3 bases are TGTGCCTGGAGGGGACAGGGACAAAGGCAGCCCCAGCATTTT. Protein product: CAWRGQGQRQPQHF.

The gene calls are TRBV10-3 and TRBJ2-3; 10 bases align to TRBD2. CDR1 and CDR2 (germline): ENHRY, SYGVKD. Losses at the gene ends were 2 bases for V and 1 base for J; bases not matched to a gene: 9. This CDR3 is 18 amino acids long. CDR3 protein: CAISEIQRGGRGTDTQYF. The CDR3 region has the DNA TGTGCCATCAGTGAGATCCAGCGGGGGGGCCGGGGCACAGATACGCAGTATTTT.

V usage is TRBV14 and J usage is TRBJ2-3, with unresolved D. The length of the CDR3 is 12 residues. The V and J ends lost 6 bases and 1 base respectively, with 5 bases between them. Per the germline V gene, CDR1 is SGHDN and CDR2 is FVKESK. The CDR3 coding sequence is TGTGCCAGCAGTCCCGGCACAGATACGCAGTATTTT. Translated, it gives CASSPGTDTQYF.

The genes are TRBV19 and TRBJ2-7; 7 bases fit TRBD1. CDR3 length: 13 residues. Germline assignment: CDR1 LNHDA and CDR2 SQIVND (reference sequence). J lost 6 bases, V lost 5 bases, and 7 bases had no gene match. In DNA form, the CDR3 reads TGTGCCAGTAGTGGACAATCAGGGGGCGAGCAGTACTTC. Residues: CASSGQSGGEQYF.

This chain links TRBV9 with TRBJ2-4, with 7 bases aligning to TRBD1. Germline V gene lookup returns CDR1 SGDLS and CDR2 YYNGEE. V dropped 0 bases and J dropped 0; count of bases not matched to a gene: 12. The CDR3 spans 19 residues. The CDR3 loop reads CASSVATIGQDLAKNIQYF. Here the CDR3 DNA reads TGTGCCAGCAGCGTAGCTACGATAGGACAGGATCTAGCCAAAAACATTCAGTACTTC.

The chain links TRBV3-1 (or the pseudogene TRBV3-2) to TRBJ1-1, with D perhaps TRBD1 (5 bases). Germline V lookup: CDR1 LGHDT, CDR2 YNNKEL (reference sequence). The CDR3 contains 14 residues. The germline V and J ends were trimmed by 6 bases and 2 bases, with 13 bases remaining between them. This chain's CDR3 is CASRSRGGNTEAFF. CDR3 DNA: TGTGCCAGCAGATCACGTGGGGGAAACACTGAAGCTTTCTTT.

The V and J genes are TRBV6-5 and TRBJ2-5; TRBD1 aligns across 12 bases. V trimming: 6 bases; J trimming: 6 bases; junction bases outside the gene matches: 8. The CDR3 consists of 15 residues. In germline, CDR1 is MNHEY, CDR2 SVGAGI. DNA of the CDR3: TGTGCCAGCAGCTATACGGGACAGGGGGCGAAGACCCAGTACTTC. Amino acids: CASSYTGQGAKTQYF.

This rearrangement joins TRBV24-1 to TRBJ2-5, with a tentative D call TRBD2 (6 bases). V was clipped by 3 bases and J by 5 bases, with 15 bases between them. The CDR3 is made up of 15 amino acids. Germline lookup yields CDR1 KGHDR and CDR2 SFDVKD. The CDR3 region is CATSDGGPGLETQYF. As DNA, the CDR3 is TGTGCCACCAGTGATGGAGGGCCGGGTTTGGAGACCCAGTACTTC.

The chain recombines TRBV7-6 with TRBJ2-1; 9 nucleotides match TRBD1. Germline V gene data show CDR1 as SGHVS and CDR2 as FNYEAQ. The CDR3 runs to 16 residues. The ends lost 4 bases at V and 7 bases at J; junction bases unmatched: 11. CDR3 region: CASSSPTGTGKNEQFF. In nucleotides, the CDR3 is TGTGCCAGCAGCTCCCCTACCGGGACAGGGAAGAATGAGCAGTTCTTC.

This chain uses TRBV28 with TRBJ2-3; D is unclear. Germline assignment: CDR1 MDHEN and CDR2 SYDVKM. This CDR3 has 12 residues. Trimming removed 3 bases from V and 3 bases from J, with 4 bases in between. The CDR3 sequence is CASSFRTDTQYF. As DNA, the CDR3 is TGTGCCAGCAGTTTTCGTACAGATACGCAGTATTTT. Full variable domain (missing parts from reference TRBV28 and TRBJ2-3): DVKVTQSSRYLVKRTGEKVFLECVQDMDHENMFWYRQDPGLGLRLIYFSYDVKMKEKGDIPEGYSVSREKKERFSLILESASTNQTSMYLCASSFRTDTQYFGPGTRLTVL.